Each of the 28 T cell receptor beta chains below was sequenced from the same sample in a study of CD8 T cells in ankylosing spondylitis. TCRdb passed the 5' RACE reads through MiXCR, listing each CDR3 protein once. The table records around 890,000 distinct CDR3 sequences, about 12% of them present only once. The antigens of these receptors remain unknown. Points from the study as a whole: For ankylosing spondylitis blood, a TCR beta motif of 8 or 9 highly homologous variants appeared characteristic.

The source material was blood, either unsorted or a sorted T cell fraction (not recorded which). Receptors originate from a male donor with ankylosing spondylitis.

In this sample, this clonotype turned up a few times. The gene calls are TRBV20-1 and TRBJ2-2; D is possibly TRBD2 (6 bases). Per germline, CDR1 DFQATT and CDR2 SNEGSKA (reference sequence). V lost 3 bases, J lost 6 bases, and 14 bases lay in between. CDR3 length: 14 residues. The CDR3 DNA follows: TGCAGTGCTAGCTCCGGGGGTTACGCCGGGGAGCTGTTTTTT. It specifies CSASSGGYAGELFF.

This clonotype was counted a few times. This rearrangement joins TRBV14 to TRBJ2-3, with 13 bases that match TRBD2. This CDR3 comprises 21 residues. The V gene's germline CDR1 is SGHDN and CDR2 FVKESK. V lost 1 base to trimming and J lost 6 bases; unmatched junction nucleotides: 19. The CDR3 sequence is CASSQVTGTSGTKGRRDTQYF. CDR3 nucleotides: TGTGCCAGCAGCCAAGTAACCGGGACTAGCGGGACTAAGGGTCGAAGGGATACGCAGTATTTT.

In its sample, this clonotype was seen a few times. The chain carries TRBV6-1 and TRBJ1-1; a possible D gene is TRBD1 (5 bases). Trimming took 6 bases from V and 0 from J, leaving 8 bases between them. Germline V gene sequence: CDR1 MNHNS, CDR2 SASEGT. This CDR3 has 13 amino acids. The CDR3 sequence is CASRMTVNTEAFF. The CDR3 DNA follows: TGTGCCAGCAGGATGACAGTGAACACTGAAGCTTTCTTT.

This clonotype turned up a few times. The V and J genes are TRBV7-2 and TRBJ1-2, with 8 bases matching TRBD1. V dropped 2 bases and J dropped 12; count of bases not matched to a gene: 11. Germline V gives CDR1 SGHTA, CDR2 FQGNSA. The CDR3 is 14 amino acids. The CDR3 is CASSLRDRRLPDTF. The CDR3 DNA follows: TGTGCCAGCAGCTTACGGGACAGGCGCCTCCCAGACACCTTC.

The sample holds a few counts of this clonotype. The chain is built from TRBV5-1 and TRBJ2-1; perhaps TRBD2 as D (6 bases). With 4 bases removed from V and 8 bases from J, the gap between germline ends came to 16 bases. Germline V gene lookup returns CDR1 SGHRS and CDR2 YFSETQ. This CDR3 region has 14 residues. The CDR3 DNA reads TGCGCCAGCAGCCCTATAATCGGGGGTGATGAGCAGTTCTTC. It yields the protein CASSPIIGGDEQFF.

This clonotype was picked up a small number of times. The rearrangement uses TRBV2 and TRBJ2-5, with 8 bases fitting TRBD1. The V and J ends lost 8 bases and 5 bases, in that order; junction bases with no gene match: 7. Germline V gene sequence: CDR1 SNHLY, CDR2 FYNNEI. This CDR3 has 13 residues. Here the CDR3 DNA reads TGTGCCAGCGACAGGGGTGTCTGGGAGACCCAGTACTTC. Its translation is CASDRGVWETQYF. The entire variable domain, with the rest obtained from reference TRBV2 and TRBJ2-5, is as follows: EPEVTQTPSHQVTQMGQEVILRCVPISNHLYFYWYRQILGQKVEFLVSFYNNEISEKSEIFDDQFSVERPDGSNFTLKIRSTKLEDSAMYFCASDRGVWETQYFGPGTRLLVL.

The rearrangement uses TRBV24-1 and TRBJ2-5; the D gene is possibly TRBD2 (6 bases). CDR3 size: 13 residues. Germline-derived CDR1 and CDR2 are KGHDR and SFDVKD. V gave up 7 bases and J gave up 2 bases, with 10 bases separating them. CDR3 bases: TGTGCCACCAGCGGGACTCCACAAGAGACCCAGTACTTC. This codes for CATSGTPQETQYF.

This clonotype was detected a few times. The rearrangement joins TRBV7-6 to TRBJ1-4; weak D call: TRBD1 (5 bases). V shed 5 bases and J shed 8 bases, with 18 bases lying between them. Germline assignment: CDR1 SGHVS and CDR2 FNYEAQ. The CDR3 runs to 15 residues. The CDR3 nucleotides read TGTGCCAGCAGCGTAACAGGCTACGTCGGAGAAAAACTGTTTTTT. Translation gives CASSVTGYVGEKLFF.

This clonotype was counted at least ten times. The chain combines TRBV20-1 with TRBJ2-7; D uncertain. Germline assignment: CDR1 DFQATT and CDR2 SNEGSKA (reference sequence). The germline V and J ends were trimmed by 3 bases and 0 bases, with 15 bases remaining between them. This CDR3 is built from 15 residues. Here the CDR3 reads CSASPLTPLSYEQYF. In DNA form, the CDR3 reads TGCAGTGCTAGTCCCCTGACACCTCTCTCCTACGAGCAGTACTTC.

This clonotype was seen more than once but under ten times. V is TRBV6-1 and J is TRBJ1-6, with D unresolved. The germline gives CDR1 MNHNS, CDR2 SASEGT. The CDR3 has 14 amino acids. V was trimmed by 7 bases and J by 7 bases, leaving 14 bases between them. The CDR3 DNA is TGTGCCAGCAATACACTCAGGAAGAATTCACCCCTCCACTTT. Translation: CASNTLRKNSPLHF.

The table lists this clonotype with many counts. The gene calls are TRBV12-3 or TRBV12-4 and TRBJ1-4, with D uncertain. The CDR3 length is 14 residues. Trimming cost V 5 bases and J 3 bases, with 10 bases left between them. The CDR3 sequence is CASSRSGANEKLFF. CDR3 DNA: TGTGCCAGCAGTCGGTCCGGAGCTAATGAAAAACTGTTTTTT.

This clonotype was seen only once. The chain links TRBV20-1 to TRBJ2-7; D might be TRBD2 (6 bases). Germline assignment: CDR1 DFQATT and CDR2 SNEGSKA (reference sequence). The CDR3 has 12 residues. Deletions cut 7 bases from V and 4 bases from J, with 14 bases between. CDR3 residues: CSVRPGAYEQYF. The CDR3 DNA sequence: TGCAGTGTAAGGCCGGGAGCGTACGAGCAGTACTTC.

This clonotype has only a few counts. The V gene is TRBV7-2, the J gene TRBJ2-7, with D perhaps matching TRBD1 (5 bases). Germline CDR1 is SGHTA and CDR2 is FQGNSA. The CDR3 runs 15 residues. V was cut by 1 base and J by 0 bases, with 10 bases left in between. CDR3 in DNA: TGTGCCAGCAGCTTAGTAAGGGGAATCTCCTACGAGCAGTACTTC. Its translation: CASSLVRGISYEQYF.

This clonotype has just a few counts. The chain couples TRBV20-1 to TRBJ2-3; the D gene is possibly TRBD1 (6 bases). Germline V lookup: CDR1 DFQATT, CDR2 SNEGSKA (reference sequence). The germline V and J ends were trimmed by 6 bases and 2 bases, with 12 bases remaining between them. The CDR3 totals 13 residues. CDR3 in DNA: TGCAGTGCAGTCCAGGGGATCACAGATACGCAGTATTTT. The encoded protein is CSAVQGITDTQYF.

The table lists this clonotype with many counts. The rearrangement joins TRBV5-1 to TRBJ2-7; a possible D gene is TRBD1 (5 bases). Trimming cost V 0 bases and J 0 bases, with 10 bases left between them. Germline V gives CDR1 SGHRS, CDR2 YFSETQ. The CDR3 is 15 amino acids. In nucleotides, the CDR3 is TGCGCCAGCAGCTTGGTGGTCCAGGGCTCCTACGAGCAGTACTTC. As protein: CASSLVVQGSYEQYF. The full variable domain, rest sourced from reference TRBV5-1 and TRBJ2-7, is KAGVTQTPRYLIKTRGQQVTLSCSPISGHRSVSWYQQTPGQGLQFLFEYFSETQRNKGNFPGRFSGRQFSNSRSEMNVSTLELGDSALYLCASSLVVQGSYEQYFGPGTRLTVT.

This clonotype was recorded a few times. The chain joins TRBV28 to TRBJ2-3; D is perhaps TRBD2 (6 bases). The CDR3 covers 14 residues. Trimming removed 8 bases from V and 5 bases from J, with 17 bases in between. CDR1 and CDR2 (germline): MDHEN, SYDVKM. Here the CDR3 reads CASGGDSSRDTQYF. In nucleotides, the CDR3 is TGTGCCAGCGGAGGGGATTCTAGCCGAGATACGCAGTATTTT.

The chain uses TRBV20-1 and TRBJ1-6, with unresolved D. V was cut by 4 bases and J by 10 bases, with 11 bases left in between. Germline V gene sequence: CDR1 DFQATT, CDR2 SNEGSKA (reference sequence). CDR3 length: 12 amino acids. The CDR3 is CSATRTLSPLHF. The CDR3 DNA follows: TGCAGTGCTACACGGACGCTGTCACCCCTCCACTTT.

This clonotype turned up a few times. The chain joins TRBV11-1 to TRBJ2-3; perhaps TRBD1 as D (5 bases). Trimming pared 2 bases from V and 5 bases from J, leaving 14 bases between. In germline, CDR1 is SGHAT, CDR2 FQDESV (reference sequence). The CDR3 is 15 amino acids. The CDR3 DNA is TGTGCCAGCAGCTTATTCCCCAGGGCCGAAGATACGCAGTATTTT. Its translation is CASSLFPRAEDTQYF.

This clonotype turned up a few times. The gene calls are TRBV18 and TRBJ1-4; D perhaps matches TRBD1 (5 bases). The germline V gene has CDR1 KGHSH and CDR2 LQKENI. V was trimmed by 4 bases and J by 5 bases, leaving 5 bases between them. The CDR3 contains 12 residues. In DNA, the CDR3 is TGTGCCAGCTCACACAGGAATGAAAAACTGTTTTTT. Translated, it gives CASSHRNEKLFF.

The table lists this clonotype with a count of one. At one boundary the junction diverges from the germline segment, which might be a read error. This rearrangement joins TRBV7-9 to TRBJ2-2; 10 nucleotides line up with TRBD1. In germline, CDR1 is SEHNR, CDR2 FQNEAQ (reference sequence). CDR3 length equals 17 residues. CDR3 coding DNA: TGTGCCAGCAGTCTCATGTCCGGGACAGGGGTCACCGGGCAGCTGTTTTTT. This gives the protein CASSLMSGTGVTGQLFF.

The chain has TRBV20-1 and TRBJ1-6; no definite D call. V was shortened by 5 bases and J by 7 bases, with 18 bases between the two germline ends. Germline CDR1 and CDR2: DFQATT and SNEGSKA (reference sequence). The CDR3 is 15 residues long. The CDR3 is CSAGLLAWGNSPLHF. In DNA, the CDR3 is TGCAGTGCTGGACTTTTAGCTTGGGGAAATTCACCCCTCCACTTT.

V usage is TRBV11-2 and J usage is TRBJ1-2, with D uncertain. Trimming removed 5 bases from V and 4 bases from J, with 17 bases in between. The CDR3 is 15 residues long. The germline V gene encodes CDR1 SGHAT and CDR2 FQNNGV. This chain's CDR3 is CASSRGTTPTYGYTF. CDR3 in DNA: TGTGCCAGCAGCCGCGGAACCACACCTACCTATGGCTACACCTTC.

This clonotype has more than one count but fewer than ten. The CDR3 sequence: CASSWTGLSTEAFF. CDR3 sequence (DNA): TGCGCCAGCAGCTGGACAGGGTTGAGTACTGAAGCTTTCTTT. The chain recombines TRBV5-1 with TRBJ1-1; 8 nucleotides match TRBD1. CDR3 size: 14 residues. The junction had 6 bases not matched to a gene; V was cut back by 3 bases and J by 5 bases. CDR1 and CDR2 from the germline V gene are SGHRS and YFSETQ.

This clonotype appeared many times. Written as DNA, the CDR3 is TGTGCCAGCAGCTCCCCAGGGGGCTGGGAGCAGTACTTC. It encodes CASSSPGGWEQYF. The rearrangement links TRBV28 to TRBJ2-7; 8 nucleotides agree with TRBD1. The V gene end was trimmed by 6 bases and the J gene end by 7 bases; junction bases not matched to a gene: 8. The length of the CDR3 is 13 residues. In germline, CDR1 is MDHEN, CDR2 SYDVKM.

The chain uses TRBV12-3 or TRBV12-4 and TRBJ2-1, with D possibly matching TRBD1 (5 bases). The V end lost 2 bases, the J end lost 8 bases, and 7 bases lay between the germline ends. The CDR3 is 12 amino acids. CDR3 protein: CASSLPGYEQFF. The CDR3 nucleotides are TGTGCCAGCAGTTTACCAGGGTATGAGCAGTTCTTC.

The rearrangement links TRBV29-1 to TRBJ1-1; 7 bases map to TRBD1. Trimming at V came to 4 bases and at J to 5 bases, leaving 4 bases not matched to a gene. The CDR3 is 12 residues long. The germline CDR1 and CDR2 sequences are SQVTM and ANQGSEA. The CDR3 region is CSVGQGWTEAFF. The CDR3 DNA is TGCAGCGTTGGACAGGGTTGGACTGAAGCTTTCTTT.

In the case of this clonotype: This could be a read error, since a much larger clone is one nucleotide away. The chain employs TRBV12-3 or TRBV12-4 and TRBJ2-1; tentative D call: TRBD2 (5 bases). The CDR3 consists of 11 residues. The V end was cut by 6 bases, the J end by 8 bases, with 8 bases between. This CDR3 reads CASSWRYEQFF. The CDR3 nucleotides are TGTGCCAGCAGCTGGAGGTATGAGCAGTTCTTC.

J is TRBJ2-1 and V is TRBV5-1, with 10 nucleotides matching TRBD2. The CDR3 covers 15 residues. CDR1 is SGHRS and CDR2 is YFSETQ in the germline V gene. The trim removed 6 bases at V and 9 bases at J, leaving 12 bases unmatched. The CDR3 region is CASTLWPSGSGEQFF. CDR3 DNA: TGCGCCAGCACCCTCTGGCCTAGCGGGAGCGGTGAGCAGTTCTTC. Full variable domain (missing parts from reference TRBV5-1 and TRBJ2-1): KAGVTQTPRYLIKTRGQQVTLSCSPISGHRSVSWYQQTPGQGLQFLFEYFSETQRNKGNFPGRFSGRQFSNSRSEMNVSTLELGDSALYLCASTLWPSGSGEQFFGPGTRLTVL.